Following are 30 T cell receptor beta chains from one sample sequenced in a study of T cell clonality in common variable immunodeficiency. Assay used: immunoSEQ multiplex PCR; TCRdb lists only in-frame clones, some missing. The table records tens of thousands of clones without singletons, the ten largest covering less than 4.5%. Sequenced material: peripheral blood mononuclear cells. The receptors were sampled from a person between 18 and 75 years old in good health.

This clone was seen repeatedly, ten times or more. The read comes to an end 3 residues before the CDR3 does, leaving the germline J gene to fill in the end. The chain combines TRBV10-1 with TRBJ2-5; maybe TRBD2 (5 bases). Germline values: CDR1 WNHNN, CDR2 SYGVQD (reference sequence). Trimming took off 3 bases at V and 5 bases at J, with 13 bases between the two ends. The CDR3 extends over 14 amino acids. CDR3 loop: CASSDPRRGETQYF. The sequenced CDR3 bases are TGCGCCAGCAGTGATCCCAGGAGAGGGGAGACC.

This clone was recorded at least ten times. The sequenced fragment ends 3 residues before the CDR3 boundary, so the rest is inferred from the germline J gene. The chain couples TRBV19 to TRBJ1-1; possibly TRBD1 for D (5 bases). There are 15 residues in the CDR3. The germline V gene has CDR1 LNHDA and CDR2 SQIVND (reference sequence). CDR3 sequence reads: CASSIDGRVGSVAFF. The sequenced CDR3 bases are TGTGCCAGTAGTATAGATGGCAGGGTCGGTTCTGTA.

Relative to its sample, this clone is medium-sized (0.01 to 0.1%). The CDR3 is cut off 3 residues early in the read; its end comes from the germline J gene. The J gene is TRBJ2-7, the V gene TRBV20-1; 7 nucleotides agree with TRBD1. V was clipped by 3 bases and J by 3 bases; unmatched bases: 8. The CDR3 consists of 14 residues. Germline V CDR1 and CDR2: DFQATT, SNEGSKA (reference sequence). CDR3 protein: CSASSRRQGYEQYF. The CDR3 DNA, read in part, is TGCAGTGCTAGCTCCCGTCGACAGGGCTACGAG.

This clone was seen repeatedly, ten times or more. The CDR3 extends 3 residues past the end of the read, so its final part is completed from the germline J gene. The rearrangement joins TRBV10-3 to TRBJ1-4, with D tentatively TRBD1 (6 bases). Germline lookup yields CDR1 ENHRY and CDR2 SYGVKD. The CDR3 totals 11 residues. This CDR3 reads CAISGTGQLFF. CDR3 DNA (partial): TGTGCCATCAGCGGTACAGGGCAA.

This clone occurred many times. The sequence runs out 3 residues before the end of the CDR3; the remainder is reconstructed from the germline J gene. This chain joins TRBV28 and TRBJ2-1; 11 bases fit TRBD1. Germline CDR1 and CDR2: MDHEN and SYDVKM. The CDR3 spans 16 residues. V lost 6 bases and J lost 9; bases outside the gene matches: 13. CDR3 loop: CASRPSTGQGGFEQFF. CDR3 bases read: TGTGCCAGCAGACCTTCCACGGGACAGGGGGGGTTTGAG. The whole variable domain, filled in from reference TRBV28 and TRBJ2-1, reads DVKVTQSSRYLVKRTGEKVFLECVQDMDHENMFWYRQDPGLGLRLIYFSYDVKMKEKGDIPEGYSVSREKKERFSLILESASTNQTSMYLCASRPSTGQGGFEQFFGPGTRLTVL.

This clone was recorded at least ten times. The sequence runs out 3 residues before the end of the CDR3; the remainder is reconstructed from the germline J gene. The J gene is TRBJ1-1, the V gene TRBV10-3, with D perhaps matching TRBD1 (6 bases). This CDR3 is built from 13 residues. Germline V CDR1 and CDR2: ENHRY, SYGVKD. The V end lost 6 bases, the J end lost 1 base, and 9 bases lay between the germline ends. Partial CDR3 DNA: TGTGCCATCAGGACAGGACAGAACACTGAA. Its protein is CAIRTGQNTE. The entire CDR3 protein reads CAIRTGQNTEAFF.

This clone was detected many times. The DNA ends 3 residues before the CDR3 does, and the rest of the CDR3 is filled in from the germline J gene. The chain employs TRBV10-1 and TRBJ2-5, with D possibly TRBD2 on 6 matching bases. Germline-derived CDR1 and CDR2 are WNHNN and SYGVQD (reference sequence). V was pared by 0 bases and J by 3 bases, with 11 bases between. CDR3 length: 15 residues. The CDR3 sequence: CASSESMRGEETQYF. Partial CDR3 DNA: TGCGCCAGCAGTGAGTCGATGCGGGGAGAAGAGACC.

This clone occurred a few times. The read is 3 residues too short to cover the CDR3 end, so that end is filled in from the germline J gene. V usage is TRBV5-1 and J usage is TRBJ2-7, with 8 bases identical to TRBD1. Losses at the gene ends were 4 bases for V and 4 bases for J; bases not matched to a gene: 10. Per the germline V gene, CDR1 is SGHRS and CDR2 is YFSETQ. This CDR3 spans 15 amino acids. The CDR3: CASSLRQGYRYEQYF. The sequenced part of the CDR3 DNA is TGCGCCAGCAGCCTCCGACAGGGGTATCGGTACGAG.

This clone was recorded many times. Read coverage stops 3 residues before the CDR3 terminus; the germline J gene supplies the remainder. J is TRBJ2-5 and V is TRBV7-9; D unresolved. CDR3 length: 14 residues. CDR1 is SEHNR, CDR2 FQNEAQ, per germline (reference sequence). V dropped 3 bases and J dropped 2 bases, with 10 bases sitting between them. Partial CDR3 DNA: TGTGCCAGCAGCTTGCGTGACAAGCAAGAGACC. Amino acids: CASSLRDKQET. The complete CDR3 reads CASSLRDKQETQYF.

This clone was seen at least ten times. With the read ending 3 residues before the CDR3 end, the germline J gene is used to fill in that end. The chain couples TRBV4-1 to TRBJ2-3; tentatively, D is TRBD1 (6 bases). Trimming pared 5 bases from V and 2 bases from J, leaving 11 bases between. CDR1 is MGHRA and CDR2 is YSYEKL in the germline V gene. This CDR3 comprises 14 residues. CDR3 in amino acids: CASSGGAFTDTQYF. The DNA read from the CDR3 is TGCGCCAGCAGCGGGGGCGCGTTCACAGATACG.

In its sample, this clone was seen many times. The covered CDR3 bases are TGCAGTGCTCATCTATCGGCAGATACG. Its protein product is CSAHLSADT. The whole CDR3 protein is CSAHLSADTQYF. The chain uses TRBV20-1 and TRBJ2-3; D is unresolved. The read stops 3 residues short of the end of the CDR3; the missing end is completed from the germline J gene. Germline V gives CDR1 DFQATT, CDR2 SNEGSKA (reference sequence). The CDR3 totals 12 residues. V was clipped by 5 bases and J by 4 bases, with 10 bases between them.

This clone was picked up many times. Read sequence stops 3 residues before the CDR3 end, and the germline J gene provides the missing end. V usage is TRBV19 and J usage is TRBJ1-1, with 9 nucleotides matching TRBD1. This CDR3 is built from 16 residues. Germline-derived CDR1 and CDR2 are LNHDA and SQIVND (reference sequence). After removal of 5 bases from V and 1 base from J, the junction contained 8 bases not matched to a gene. CDR3 sequence reads: CASSADRGKGNTEAFF. CDR3 bases read: TGTGCCAGTAGTGCGGACAGGGGTAAGGGGAACACTGAA. Variable domain in full (rest from reference TRBV19 and TRBJ1-1): DGGITQSPKYLFRKEGQNVTLSCEQNLNHDAMYWYRQDPGQGLRLIYYSQIVNDFQKGDIAEGYSVSREKKESFPLTVTSAQKNPTAFYLCASSADRGKGNTEAFFGQGTRLTVV.

This clone was recorded at least ten times. The sequence runs out 3 residues before the end of the CDR3; the remainder is reconstructed from the germline J gene. The chain links TRBV29-1 to TRBJ2-7; perhaps TRBD2 as D (6 bases). Germline CDR1 and CDR2: SQVTM and ANQGSEA. V lost 4 bases and J 0 bases, leaving 16 bases between the germline ends. The CDR3 is 15 amino acids. CDR3 bases read: TGCAGCGTTGCCGGGGGACTGACAGCCTCCTACGAG. Its translation: CSVAGGLTASYE. The full CDR3 sequence reads CSVAGGLTASYEQYF.

In its sample, this clone was seen many times. The read ends 3 residues before the CDR3 terminus; that terminus is restored from the germline J gene. This chain links TRBV10-3 with TRBJ1-1; tentatively, D is TRBD1 (6 bases). CDR1 is ENHRY, CDR2 SYGVKD, per germline. There are 12 residues in the CDR3. The germline V and J ends were trimmed by 10 bases and 3 bases, with 12 bases remaining between them. The chain's CDR3 is CATGERDTEAFF. Partial CDR3 DNA: TGTGCCACAGGGGAAAGGGACACTGAA.

This clone was counted many times. The CDR3 end falls 3 residues outside the read, so it is completed with the germline J gene. The chain carries TRBV18 and TRBJ2-7; D gene uncertain. The germline V gene has CDR1 KGHSH and CDR2 LQKENI. V was trimmed by 0 bases and J by 0 bases, leaving 12 bases between them. This CDR3 region has 16 residues. The sequenced CDR3 bases are TGTGCCAGCTCACCACCGTTAGGGTCCCCCTCCTACGAG. It translates to CASSPPLGSPSYE. The entire CDR3 protein reads CASSPPLGSPSYEQYF.

This clone was recorded at least ten times. At one of its ends the junction is not consistent with the germline gene, which may arise from a read error. The read ends 3 residues early relative to the CDR3; the germline J gene fills the gap. The chain links TRBV5-1 to TRBJ2-3; 7 bases agree with TRBD2. Germline V gives CDR1 SGHRS, CDR2 YFSETQ. The CDR3 is 14 amino acids. The CDR3 bases that were read are TGCGCCAGCAGCTTTTCCGGGACTACAGAGACG. Translated: CASSFSGTTET. The whole CDR3 reads CASSFSGTTETQYF.

The sample holds many counts of this clone. The CDR3 extends 3 residues past the end of the read, so its final part is completed from the germline J gene. The chain combines TRBV19 with TRBJ1-1; 12 positions match TRBD1. The germline V gene has CDR1 LNHDA and CDR2 SQIVND (reference sequence). The CDR3 length is 16 residues. The ends lost 7 bases at V and 4 bases at J; junction bases unmatched: 10. Here the CDR3 reads CASTNSGTGGFTEAFF. CDR3 DNA, as far as it was read: TGTGCCAGTACTAACTCCGGGACAGGGGGCTTCACTGAA.

This clone was observed many times. The read gets to within 3 residues of the CDR3 end, and the germline J gene fills in the rest. The V and J genes are TRBV2 and TRBJ1-1, with TRBD1 matching over 7 bases. The V segment lost 6 bases and the J segment 0 bases; nucleotides outside the gene matches: 4. The CDR3 consists of 14 residues. Germline V gives CDR1 SNHLY, CDR2 FYNNEI. CDR3 DNA (partial): TGTGCCAGCAGGCCGGGACAGCTGAACACTGAA. Residues: CASRPGQLNTE. The complete CDR3 sequence is CASRPGQLNTEAFF.

This clone turned up a few times. The CDR3 end is not reached by the read, which stops 3 residues before it; the germline J gene fills it in. This chain links TRBV18 with TRBJ2-2; the D gene is possibly TRBD2 (6 bases). CDR1 is KGHSH, CDR2 LQKENI, per germline. CDR3 size: 14 residues. CDR3 protein: CASSGSSGANVLFF. CDR3 DNA (partial): TGTGCCAGCTCCGGGAGCTCTGGGGCCAACGTG.

There are many counts of this clone. The read falls 3 residues short of the CDR3 end, and the missing part is taken from the germline J gene. V is TRBV6-1 and J is TRBJ1-2; the match to TRBD1 covers 7 bases. CDR1 and CDR2 from the germline V gene are MNHNS and SASEGT. This CDR3 is built from 13 residues. The CDR3 is CASSEGVGGGYTF. CDR3 bases read: TGTGCCAGCAGTGAAGGGGTAGGGGGCGGC.

The sample holds a few counts of this clone. Coverage ceases 3 residues before the CDR3 finishes, and the germline J gene fills in the end. V is TRBV30 and J is TRBJ2-3, with D maybe TRBD1 (5 bases). Germline CDR1 and CDR2: GTSNPN and SVGIG (reference sequence). There are 13 residues in the CDR3. CDR3: CAWRGAPNQPQYF. CDR3 bases read: TGTGCCTGGAGAGGGGCCCCCAATCAGCCG.

For this clone: The read ends 3 residues shy of where the CDR3 ends; the end is completed using the germline J gene. The chain combines TRBV5-5 with TRBJ1-1, with D perhaps TRBD1 (5 bases). In germline, CDR1 is SGHKS, CDR2 YYEKEE (reference sequence). This CDR3 is built from 12 residues. The DNA read from the CDR3 is TGTGCCAGCAGCGTCCCCACAGGTGTC. Protein product: CASSVPTGV. The CDR3 reads in full as CASSVPTGVAFF.

Points on this clone: With the read ending 3 residues before the CDR3 end, the germline J gene is used to fill in that end. The rearrangement links TRBV19 to TRBJ2-7; D not resolved. In germline, CDR1 is LNHDA, CDR2 SQIVND (reference sequence). This CDR3 spans 15 amino acids. The V end was cut by 8 bases, the J end by 0 bases, with 17 bases between. The CDR3 is CASRKVSLSSYEQYF. Partial CDR3 DNA: TGTGCCAGTCGAAAGGTCTCGTTAAGCTCCTACGAG.

This clone appeared many times. The observed sequence ends 3 residues before the CDR3 terminus, with the missing tail filled in from the germline J gene. The genes are TRBV5-1 and TRBJ2-2; 7 bases are a match to TRBD2. The CDR3 extends over 16 amino acids. After removal of 2 bases from V and 4 bases from J, the junction contained 8 bases not matched to a gene. Germline V gene sequence: CDR1 SGHRS, CDR2 YFSETQ. The CDR3 sequence: CASSLSSGRGTGELFF. The CDR3 bases that were read are TGCGCCAGCAGCTTATCTAGCGGTAGGGGCACCGGGGAG.

This clone was observed at least ten times. The read ends 3 residues shy of where the CDR3 ends; the end is completed using the germline J gene. The gene calls are TRBV10-3 and TRBJ1-2, with TRBD1 matching over 7 bases. The V segment lost 1 base and the J segment 2 bases; nucleotides outside the gene matches: 1. The germline V gene has CDR1 ENHRY and CDR2 SYGVKD. CDR3 length equals 14 residues. The CDR3 loop is CAISEWDSNYGYTF. The sequenced part of the CDR3 DNA is TGTGCCATCAGTGAGTGGGACAGCAACTATGGC.

This clone was recorded many times. The read stops 3 residues short of the end of the CDR3; the missing end is completed from the germline J gene. This chain joins TRBV7-6 and TRBJ1-6, with unresolved D. V was pared by 5 bases and J by 7 bases, with 15 bases between. Germline assignment: CDR1 SGHVS and CDR2 FNYEAQ. The CDR3 runs to 15 residues. The chain's CDR3 is CASSPDINTNSPLHF. The DNA read from the CDR3 is TGTGCCAGCAGCCCTGATATTAACACCAATTCACCC.

This clone was detected a few times. The read ends 3 residues early relative to the CDR3; the germline J gene fills the gap. The chain has TRBV11-2 and TRBJ1-1; D is uncertain. The CDR3 is 13 residues long. Trimming left V 3 bases short and J 1 base short, with 6 bases between. CDR1 SGHAT and CDR2 FQNNGV come from the germline V gene. CDR3 loop: CASSFRGNTEAFF. CDR3 DNA, as far as it was read: TGTGCCAGCAGCTTCCGGGGGAACACTGAA.

This clone was detected ten times or more. Coverage ceases 3 residues before the CDR3 finishes, and the germline J gene fills in the end. The chain links TRBV18 to TRBJ2-7, with 11 bases lining up with TRBD1. This CDR3 is 15 amino acids long. The junction had 6 bases not matched to a gene; V was cut back by 3 bases and J by 5 bases. CDR1 KGHSH and CDR2 LQKENI come from the germline V gene. The sequenced part of the CDR3 DNA is TGTGCCAGCTCACCCAGGACAGGGGGCACGGACGAG. It specifies CASSPRTGGTDE. The entire CDR3 reads CASSPRTGGTDEQYF.

A few counts support this clone. The CDR3 end lies 3 residues beyond the end of the read and is filled in from the germline J gene. The rearrangement uses TRBV20-1 and TRBJ2-3; TRBD1 matches at 11 bases. Germline V lookup: CDR1 DFQATT, CDR2 SNEGSKA (reference sequence). The CDR3 covers 15 residues. CDR3 in amino acids: CSATGTGGGQETQYF. The CDR3 bases that were read are TGCAGTGCTACAGGGACAGGGGGAGGTCAAGAGACG.

This clone has only a few counts. Read data end 3 residues before the CDR3 end; the end is taken from the germline J gene. This chain connects TRBV18 to TRBJ1-2; possibly TRBD1 for D (6 bases). Trimming removed 4 bases from V and 0 bases from J, with 21 bases in between. Germline V gene data show CDR1 as KGHSH and CDR2 as LQKENI. CDR3 length: 18 residues. The CDR3 sequence is CASSLYGQSPVANYGYTF. Incomplete CDR3 DNA: TGTGCCAGCTCACTATACGGACAGTCGCCCGTAGCTAACTATGGC.